This T cell receptor (beta chain) is from a study of cytomegalovirus exposure and HLA in healthy donors. Study conclusions and caveats: As a later analysis showed, several of the most significant clusters appeared to be linked to common viral pathogens. Some V segments, including TRBV6-2 and TRBV6-3, were excluded as indistinguishable. For cytomegalovirus status, the classifier reportedly gave diagnoses with high specificity and sensitivity.

With respect to this clone: Its cognate antigen is unknown.

The CDR3 has 17 residues. Trimming removed 1 base from V and 2 bases from J; junction bases left unmatched: 11. The V gene's germline CDR1 is LGHNA and CDR2 YSLEER. 60 Vbeta and 13 Jbeta primers were used in PCR. Using immunoSEQ multiplex PCR, the repertoire was profiled, and TCRdb retains in-frame clones only, with some absent. Among about 98,000 clones listed, roughly 70% were seen once. The source of this sequence is a man aged 50-60 years in good health and CMV-seronegative. The V call is TRBV4-3, the J call TRBJ2-7, with 7 bases fitting TRBD1. Sequencing was done on a sample of PBMCs. The chain's CDR3 is CASSQGNRDSSPYEQYF. The CDR3 DNA follows: TGCGCCAGCAGCCAAGGAAACCGGGACAGTAGTCCCTACGAGCAGTACTTC.